The entry below describes one T cell receptor beta chain. The antigen this receptor binds is unknown. No quality values exist for individual bases; no much larger clone is one base distant. The data derive from a study of cytomegalovirus exposure and HLA in healthy donors (dated by TCRdb to the late 2010s). The study in broad terms: According to a later analysis, the roughly 130 validation repertoires were produced on the same platform as the 666 repertoires of the first cohort. High-throughput TCR immunosequencing, statistical association of individual TCRs with disease status, and machine learning were combined to predict cytomegalovirus infection status. The study aimed to test whether signatures of past pathogen exposure could be identified by cataloging public T cell receptors. In addition to the first cohort of hundreds of subjects, a separate validation cohort of under 150 different subjects was used.

The CDR3, cysteine through phenylalanine, is 14 amino acids long. Only the CDR3 part of the read is kept: 42 bases, read in frame from the first base. The germline V gene supplies CDR1 MGHRA and CDR2 YSYEKL. Clipping removes 3 bases from V and 7 bases from J, with 3 as the unmatched junction base count. The donors belonged to the validation cohort of around 130 subjects, which was separate from the 666-subject first cohort. Library method: the immunoSEQ multiplex PCR assay. The authors' pipeline ran thus. A statistical classification framework was developed to diagnose cytomegalovirus status using the catalog of TCR beta chain sequences. This is the immuneACCESS table as TCRdb keeps it, with only in-frame sequences that have V and J called. A part of the clones is gone; compared with another copy, unresolved V genes explain less than half, and the rest is unexplained. The D gene and trimming were derived from the DNA, and the V and J assignments and clone size from that table. The sample yields around 69,000 clones; nearly 96% were counted once. The ten top clones hold roughly 4.3% of the sample.

Overall results and qualifications from the work: All 120 or so repertoires were used to score co-occurrence in the validation cohort in a later analysis, because that analysis had no HLA typing for the cohort. Subsequent analysis determined that TCRs grouped into clusters in the first cohort also showed a tendency toward co-occurrence across the approximately 120 validation repertoires, and 85% to 95% of cluster scores exceeded 0. The authors suggested that the approach could potentially be generalized to other disease states and immunological phenotypes. The study gave a list of under 200 TCR beta chains associated with cytomegalovirus. While some public TCRs were present in many individuals, most TCR sequences turned up only very rarely across donors. In both the original and validation cohorts, the classifier was reported to diagnose cytomegalovirus status with high specificity and sensitivity. A few of the identified cytomegalovirus-associated TCR beta chains were confirmed in vitro to be specific for cytomegalovirus antigens.

The sequencing sample was made of PBMCs. The chain is encoded by TRBV4-1 joined to TRBJ2-2; 9 of the junction bases match TRBD1. The TCR comes from a woman aged 18-30 years in good health and CMV-seropositive. The CDR3 loop reads CASSQRTGVGELFF. The nucleotide sequence reads as follows: TGCGCCAGCAGCCAGAGGACAGGGGTCGGGGAGCTGTTTTTT.